This TCR beta chain was found in a study of blood T cell repertoires in COVID-19 (dated by TCRdb to about 2020). General notes on the study: The collaborator samples originated in the United States, Italy and Spain and spanned the acute and convalescent phases of COVID-19. A freely available public database, intended as a resource for researchers studying the immune response to SARS-CoV-2, is where the repertoires were released. Subjects who had been exposed to COVID-19, were actively infected with it, or had recovered from it provided the deeply sampled blood TCRbeta repertoires that made up the dataset. Nearly every sample came with metadata listing a de-identified subject ID, COVID-19 status, age in years and sex. The prospective study material was composed of cDNA or gDNA derived from T cells, B-cell-depleted T cells, or PBMCs. HLA class I and class II types, where available, came from metadata supplied by the sample provider rather than from assay-based typing. The samples were drawn from two sources: the first 160 participants of the ongoing ImmuneRACE study, and 1,200 or so subjects contributed by 6 global collaborators. The paper's findings and limits, for the study overall: The quantity of clinical and demographic metadata differed by source and by participant and was supplied without curation.

Worth noting for this clone: Its antigen is not yet known. Base qualities are missing; no much larger clone stands one base away.

The immunoSEQ Assay, a bias-controlled multiplex PCR, was used to amplify TCRbeta CDR3 regions from genomic DNA. The published analysis was carried out like this. Nucleated cell counts per sample were estimated from amplification of reference gene primers within the assay. To quantify the absolute abundance of each unique TCRbeta CDR3 rearrangement, sequence reads were collapsed and filtered. For each sample, productive Simpson clonality was calculated as the square root of Simpson's diversity index over productive rearrangements. Not all clones reach the TCRdb copy of this immuneACCESS table, which keeps in-frame sequences only. Checked studies attribute under half of the gap to unresolved V genes and leave the rest unexplained. The V and J calls and clone size are taken from that table; D and trimming were inferred from the DNA. The sample contains 200,000 to 250,000 clones, 75% to 90% of them found a single time. 5.5% to 8% of the sample comes from the top ten.

Samples from volunteer blood donors who had recovered from COVID-19 were contributed by a second Seattle source. The collaborating institutions used their own protocols to collect whole blood in K2EDTA tubes. For TCRbeta analysis, collaborators shipped samples in one of three forms: frozen whole blood, isolated PBMCs, or DNA extracted from either of those sample types. There are 15 amino acids in the CDR3, from cysteine to phenylalanine inclusive. The CDR3 DNA has 45 bases and is translated from base 1. V loses 4 bases at its end and J loses 4 bases; junction bases beyond the gene matches: 2. The germline V gene encodes CDR1 MDHEN and CDR2 SYDVKM.

The sequencing sample was made of peripheral blood. Rearrangement joined TRBV28 to TRBJ2-2, with TRBD1 matching 11 junction bases. The receptor was isolated from a man aged 55 to 70 who had recovered from COVID-19. The DNA sequence is TGTGCCAGCAGTTGGACAGGGGGCAGCACCGGGGAGCTGTTTTTT. This is translated as CASSWTGGSTGELFF.